The 10 T cell receptor beta chains in this list originate from one sample, sequenced in a study of T cells after yellow fever vaccination. MiXCR was run by TCRdb on the 5' RACE reads, yielding one entry per CDR3 protein. The sample has 620,000 or so distinct CDR3 sequences, approximately 13% seen once. This specimen consisted of PBMCs, obtained on the day of the yellow fever booster vaccination. These receptors were obtained from a young man who received the YFV17D yellow fever vaccine.

The chain joins TRBV29-1 to TRBJ2-1; 10 nucleotides line up with TRBD2. V gave up 5 bases and J gave up 4 bases; unmatched junction bases: 5. The CDR3 consists of 14 residues. The germline V gene encodes CDR1 SQVTM and CDR2 ANQGSEA. The CDR3 is CSVYGTSDYNEQFF. The CDR3 coding sequence is TGCAGCGTTTACGGGACTAGCGATTACAATGAGCAGTTCTTC.

This sequence joins TRBV4-3 and TRBJ1-1; D gene ambiguous. In germline, CDR1 is LGHNA, CDR2 YSLEER. This CDR3 spans 13 amino acids. Trimming shortened V by 0 bases and J by 6 bases, and 8 bases separated the two germline ends. The CDR3: CASSQERRAEAFF. The DNA of the CDR3 is TGCGCCAGCAGCCAAGAGCGCAGAGCTGAAGCTTTCTTT.

This clonotype was detected only a few times. V and J are TRBV27 and TRBJ2-1, with a weak D call TRBD2 (6 bases). V dropped 4 bases and J dropped 15 bases, with 22 bases sitting between them. Germline lookup yields CDR1 MNHEY and CDR2 SMNVEV (reference sequence). This CDR3 comprises 14 residues. The CDR3 loop reads CASSSERVASSRFF. CDR3 sequence (DNA): TGTGCCAGCAGTTCGGAGCGGGTAGCGTCCTCGCGGTTCTTC.

This clonotype appeared a few times. The chain uses TRBV9 and TRBJ2-1, with 9 bases matching TRBD2. CDR1 and CDR2 from the germline V gene are SGDLS and YYNGEE. This CDR3 region has 14 residues. V lost 2 bases to trimming and J lost 8 bases; unmatched junction nucleotides: 5. DNA of the CDR3: TGTGCCAGCAGCGTTAGCGGGAGAGGCGATGAGCAGTTCTTC. It specifies CASSVSGRGDEQFF.

V is TRBV28 and J is TRBJ2-7; D may correspond to TRBD1 or TRBD2 (6 bases each). There are 15 residues in the CDR3. Germline CDR1 reads MDHEN; CDR2 reads SYDVKM. With 6 bases removed from V and 5 bases from J, the gap between germline ends came to 20 bases. The CDR3 loop reads CASSTGASRGHEQYF. In nucleotides, the CDR3 is TGTGCCAGCAGCACGGGGGCCTCCAGGGGACACGAGCAGTACTTC.

A few counts support this clonotype. The junction departs from germline at one end; a sequencing error may be responsible. The gene calls are TRBV5-5 and TRBJ2-3; 7 bases line up with TRBD2. Germline-derived CDR1 and CDR2 are SGHKS and YYEKEE (reference sequence). CDR3 length: 16 amino acids. The CDR3 sequence is CASRYSGVWGTDTQYF. As DNA, the CDR3 is TGTGCCAGCAGATACAGCGGGGTTTGGGGCACTGATACGCAGTATTTT. Together with reference TRBV5-5 and TRBJ2-3, the CDR3 gives the full variable domain: DAGVTQSPTHLIKTRGQQVTLRCSPISGHKSVSWYQQVLGQGPQFIFQYYEKEERGRGNFPDRFSARQFPNYSSELNVNALLLGDSALYLCASRYSGVWGTDTQYFGPGTRLTVL.

This clonotype was seen repeatedly, ten times or more. The chain recombines TRBV20-1 with TRBJ2-5, with D possibly being TRBD1 or TRBD2 (5 bases each). V was clipped by 0 bases and J by 0 bases, with 14 bases between them. The CDR3 has 16 residues. Germline CDR1 and CDR2: DFQATT and SNEGSKA (reference sequence). The CDR3 sequence: CSAREGNQGHQETQYF. CDR3 DNA: TGCAGTGCTAGAGAAGGAAATCAGGGACACCAAGAGACCCAGTACTTC.

This clonotype was detected only a few times. This chain uses TRBV3-1 with TRBJ1-2; D uncertain. Looked up from germline, CDR1 is LGHDT and CDR2 is YNNKEL (reference sequence). Trimming pared 2 bases from V and 7 bases from J, leaving 8 bases between. This CDR3 contains 12 residues. CDR3 nucleotide sequence: TGTGCCAGCAGCCAAACGCTTAGTGGCTACACCTTC. Translated, it gives CASSQTLSGYTF.

CDR3 protein: CASSFGGRPTGELFF. CDR3 nucleotide sequence: TGCGCCAGCAGCTTTGGCGGGAGACCCACCGGGGAGCTGTTTTTT. The V gene is TRBV5-1, the J gene TRBJ2-2, with 7 bases matching TRBD2. CDR1 is SGHRS, CDR2 YFSETQ, per germline. Unmatched junction bases numbered 5, after V lost 2 bases and J lost 4 bases. This CDR3 spans 15 amino acids.

This clonotype was counted between two and nine times. The chain uses TRBV9 and TRBJ2-1, with D perhaps TRBD1 or TRBD2 (5 bases each). The CDR3 has 14 residues. Between the trimmed V and J ends, which lost 0 bases and 6 bases, there was a span of 10 bases. Germline CDR1 is SGDLS and CDR2 is YYNGEE. This chain's CDR3 is CASSVARDGNEQFF. The CDR3, as DNA: TGTGCCAGCAGCGTAGCCAGGGACGGCAATGAGCAGTTCTTC.